This TCR beta chain is drawn from a study of Ad26.COV2.S vaccination and SARS-CoV-2 variants. Study details: Donor got 5x10^10 or 1x10^11 viral particles of Ad26.COV2.S. The study, taken as a whole, reports: In TCR breadth and depth analyses, total T cell responses may have been underestimated.

Libraries were prepared by immunoSEQ multiplex PCR; TCRdb keeps only in-frame clonotypes and omits some of them. Seen here are 350,000 to 550,000 clones, roughly 87% observed once, and the top ten hold about 2.5%. Points on this clone: Its antigen is as yet unknown.

The germline V gene has CDR1 SGHTA and CDR2 FQGNSA. The CDR3 totals 17 residues. Trimming took 1 base from V and 5 from J; bases not matched to a gene: 8. Treatment indicated: 15 to 20 received Ad26.COV2.S at low or high dose, single or two shots; roughly five received placebo; per-sample allocation not given. Each sample was drawn 63 days after the first injection (of vaccine or placebo). The sequences come from peripheral blood, collected in a trial of Ad26.COV2.S vaccine versus placebo. The chain links TRBV7-2 to TRBJ2-1; 10 bases match TRBD2. This clonotype originated in a person aged 18-60 years who received the Ad26.COV2.S COVID-19 vaccine or a placebo. The CDR3 DNA reads as TGTGCCAGCAGCTTAGTCAGCGGGGGGGTCAATCACAATGAGCAGTTCTTC. This sequence encodes CASSLVSGGVNHNEQFF.